This is a list of T cell receptor beta chains from one sample in a study of blood T cell repertoires in COVID-19. Sequenced by immunoSEQ multiplex PCR; TCRdb stores in-frame clones only, minus some. This table has just under 55,000 clones, around four fifths appearing once. Sequenced: peripheral blood. Receptor source: a woman aged 60-75 years with acute or convalescent COVID-19. The CDR3 runs from the conserved cysteine through the conserved F or W. D genes are given only for firm matches. The listing skips clone size in some rows; elsewhere it reads once, few, many or a size class.

V gene	J gene	D gene	clone size	CDR3 protein	CDR3 DNA
TRBV6-6	TRBJ2-1	TRBD1	NA	CASSLRTGGPGSYNEQFF	TGTGCCAGCAGTCTCCGGACAGGGGGCCCCGGGTCCTACAATGAGCAGTTCTTC
TRBV5-1	TRBJ2-2	TRBD1	few	CASTGQGRAGELFF	TGCGCCAGCACTGGACAGGGTAGGGCCGGGGAGCTGTTTTTT
TRBV7-8	TRBJ2-6	TRBD1	NA	CASSRDRGSLANVLTF	TGTGCCAGCAGCAGGGACAGGGGTTCTTTGGCCAACGTCCTGACTTTC
TRBV27	TRBJ1-1	NA	NA	CASSSAARRTEAFF	TGTGCCAGCAGTTCGGCGGCGAGACGCACTGAAGCTTTCTTT
TRBV5-1	TRBJ2-5	NA	NA	CASGEGTQIETQYF	TGCGCCAGCGGGGAAGGGACTCAAATCGAGACCCAGTACTTC
TRBV6-1	TRBJ2-3	TRBD1	NA	CASSEARTGLGDTQYF	TGTGCCAGCAGTGAAGCCCGGACAGGGTTGGGAGATACGCAGTATTTT
TRBV5-4	TRBJ1-4	NA	few	CASGDSLNEKLFF	TGTGCCAGCGGGGACTCGCTTAATGAAAAACTGTTTTTT
TRBV18	TRBJ1-1	TRBD1	NA	CASSNQGGRGSVNTEAFF	TGTGCCAGCTCAAACCAAGGGGGCCGAGGGTCCGTAAACACTGAAGCTTTCTTT
TRBV6-1	TRBJ2-5	TRBD2	few	CASRGTSGGQETQYF	TGTGCCAGCAGGGGGACTAGCGGGGGACAAGAGACCCAGTACTTC
TRBV4-2	TRBJ2-1	NA	NA	CASSQEAASSYNEQFF	TGTGCCAGCAGCCAAGAAGCGGCGAGCTCCTACAATGAGCAGTTCTTC
TRBV25-1	TRBJ1-6	NA	NA	CASSDNSPNAPLHF	TGTGCCAGCAGTGATAACAGTCCCAATGCACCCCTCCACTTT
TRBV7-9	TRBJ2-1	NA	NA	CASSNQGGGNEQFF	TGTGCCAGCAGCAATCAGGGAGGGGGCAATGAGCAGTTCTTC
TRBV19	TRBJ1-6	NA	NA	CASREGALYNSPLHF	TGTGCCAGTAGGGAAGGGGCTCTCTATAATTCACCCCTCCACTTT
TRBV6-6	TRBJ2-5	TRBD2	NA	CASSPHPGERESRETQYF	TGTGCCAGCAGTCCACACCCCGGGGAGCGGGAGTCCCGGGAGACCCAGTACTTC
TRBV5-3	TRBJ1-3	NA	few	CARSSRQPWKHHITIYF	TGTGCCAGAAGTTCCAGACAGCCATGGAAACACCATATCACCATATATTTT
TRBV30	TRBJ2-1	TRBD2	NA	CAWSAGTSVYNEQFF	TGTGCCTGGAGTGCCGGGACTAGCGTCTACAATGAGCAGTTCTTC
TRBV9	TRBJ1-1	TRBD1	NA	CASSKGDRDAFF	TGTGCCAGCAGCAAAGGGGACAGGGACGCTTTCTTT
TRBV13	TRBJ2-7	TRBD2	NA	CASSSKKRGASYEQYF	TGTGCCAGCAGCTCAAAGAAGCGGGGTGCCTCCTACGAGCAGTACTTC
TRBV7-9	TRBJ2-1	TRBD2	NA	CASSLGTSGSNEQFF	TGTGCCAGCAGCTTAGGTACTAGCGGGAGTAATGAGCAGTTCTTC
TRBV5-4	TRBJ2-7	TRBD2	NA	CASSSSGRAYEQYF	TGTGCCAGCAGCTCGAGCGGGAGGGCCTACGAGCAGTACTTC
TRBV7-9	TRBJ1-2	TRBD1	NA	CASSSPNRGHGYTF	TGTGCCAGCAGCTCACCAAACAGGGGGCATGGCTACACCTTC
TRBV19	TRBJ1-3	NA	once	CASSITRTESSGNTIYF	TGTGCCAGTAGTATAACTAGGACGGAGAGCTCTGGAAACACCATATATTTT
TRBV11-2	TRBJ2-3	NA	NA	CASSLGARLAQYF	TGTGCCAGCAGCCTCGGTGCGCGACTCGCGCAGTATTTT
TRBV6-5	TRBJ2-7	NA	once	CASSRATRYEQYF	TGTGCCAGCAGTCGAGCAACCCGCTACGAGCAGTACTTC
TRBV9	TRBJ1-3	TRBD1	NA	CASSVTGQSGNTIYF	TGTGCCAGCAGCGTGACAGGGCAATCTGGAAACACCATATATTTT
TRBV27	TRBJ2-1	NA	NA	CASTLNPSGVLYNEQFF	TGTGCCAGCACCCTAAACCCCTCGGGGGTCCTATACAATGAGCAGTTCTTC
TRBV30	TRBJ1-2	TRBD1	NA	CAWSVRGRFDYGYTF	TGTGCCTGGAGTGTGAGGGGGCGGTTTGACTATGGCTACACCTTC
TRBV5-1	TRBJ1-4	TRBD1	NA	CASSFSSGGGEKLFF	TGCGCCAGCAGCTTTTCCTCAGGGGGCGGGGAAAAACTGTTTTTT
TRBV24-1	TRBJ2-3	TRBD2	NA	CATSDLQTGGPLHTQYF	TGTGCCACCAGTGATTTGCAGACGGGAGGTCCCCTTCATACGCAGTATTTT
TRBV6-6	TRBJ1-1	NA	NA	CASRSLQGFGTEAFF	TGTGCCAGCAGATCCTTACAGGGTTTTGGCACTGAAGCTTTCTTT
TRBV5-1	TRBJ2-2	NA	NA	CASSLGPLRDTGELFF	TGCGCCAGCAGCTTGGGGCCCCTCCGGGACACCGGGGAGCTGTTTTTT
TRBV3-1/TRBV3-2	TRBJ1-4	TRBD1	once	CASGTAPSNEKLFF	TGTGCCAGCGGGACAGCTCCTAGTAATGAAAAACTGTTTTTT
TRBV5-4	TRBJ2-5	TRBD1	once	CASSLKTTGGGIETQYF	TGTGCCAGCAGCTTGAAAACGACAGGGGGCGGGATAGAGACCCAGTACTTC
TRBV7-9	TRBJ1-3	NA	NA	CASSLALGNTIYF	TGTGCCAGCAGCTTAGCCCTGGGAAACACCATATATTTT
TRBV9	TRBJ2-2	NA	NA	CASSVGPSEGGELFF	TGTGCCAGCAGCGTAGGCCCCAGCGAAGGCGGGGAGCTGTTTTTT
TRBV2	TRBJ1-5	TRBD1	NA	CASSRRLMTGDRQPQHF	TGTGCCAGCAGCCGGAGACTTATGACAGGGGATCGTCAGCCCCAGCATTTT
TRBV9	TRBJ1-1	NA	NA	CASSDRWNTEAFF	TGTGCCAGCAGCGATCGGTGGAACACTGAAGCTTTCTTT
TRBV27	TRBJ2-3	NA	NA	CASSRNRGARTDTQYF	TGTGCCAGCAGTAGGAACCGGGGGGCTCGGACAGATACGCAGTATTTT
TRBV25-1	TRBJ1-2	NA	NA	CASRQGFGYGYTF	TGTGCCAGCAGACAGGGTTTCGGCTATGGCTACACCTTC
TRBV19	TRBJ1-1	NA	NA	CASSPRQSMNTEAFF	TGTGCCAGTAGTCCAAGACAGAGCATGAACACTGAAGCTTTCTTT
TRBV5-1	TRBJ1-1	NA	NA	CASSLVAKTEQNTEAFF	TGCGCCAGCAGCTTGGTGGCAAAGACAGAGCAGAACACTGAAGCTTTCTTT
TRBV7-3	TRBJ2-5	NA	NA	CASSAGVGETQYF	TGTGCCAGCAGCGCAGGTGTGGGAGAGACCCAGTACTTC
TRBV28	TRBJ2-7	TRBD1	NA	CASRRTGINYEQYF	TGTGCCAGCAGGCGGACAGGGATTAACTACGAGCAGTACTTC
TRBV6-5	TRBJ2-7	NA	few	CASSTGGGYEQYF	TGTGCCAGCAGTACAGGGGGGGGTTACGAGCAGTACTTC
TRBV21-1	TRBJ2-2	NA	NA	CASSKRDPDRGLNGELFF	TGTGCCAGCAGCAAAAGGGACCCGGACAGGGGGCTGAACGGGGAGCTGTTTTTT
TRBV4-2	TRBJ1-2	NA	NA	CASSQDPGQSLNYGYTF	TGTGCCAGCAGCCAAGACCCTGGACAGTCTCTTAACTATGGCTACACCTTC
TRBV24-1	TRBJ2-1	NA	once	CATSDPREQFF	TGTGCCACCAGTGACCCGCGAGAGCAGTTCTTC
TRBV27	TRBJ1-1	NA	NA	CASSLQGAENTEAFF	TGTGCCAGCAGTTTACAAGGTGCGGAGAACACTGAAGCTTTCTTT
TRBV6-6	TRBJ2-3	TRBD2	NA	CASTPRPAGYTHTQYF	TGTGCCAGCACCCCTCGGCCAGCGGGGTATACTCATACGCAGTATTTT
TRBV7-2	TRBJ2-2	NA	once	CASSPRAGTGLTGELFF	TGTGCCAGCAGCCCAAGGGCCGGAACAGGCTTAACCGGGGAGCTGTTTTTT
TRBV5-4	TRBJ1-2	NA	NA	CASSLAGQHYGYTF	TGTGCCAGCAGCTTGGCCGGACAGCACTATGGCTACACCTTC
TRBV6-5	TRBJ1-5	NA	once	CASSTGTYQPQHF	TGTGCCAGCAGTACGGGGACTTATCAGCCCCAGCATTTT
TRBV7-7	TRBJ2-7	NA	NA	CASSLAGREEQYF	TGTGCTAGCAGCTTAGCTGGTCGGGAGGAGCAGTACTTC